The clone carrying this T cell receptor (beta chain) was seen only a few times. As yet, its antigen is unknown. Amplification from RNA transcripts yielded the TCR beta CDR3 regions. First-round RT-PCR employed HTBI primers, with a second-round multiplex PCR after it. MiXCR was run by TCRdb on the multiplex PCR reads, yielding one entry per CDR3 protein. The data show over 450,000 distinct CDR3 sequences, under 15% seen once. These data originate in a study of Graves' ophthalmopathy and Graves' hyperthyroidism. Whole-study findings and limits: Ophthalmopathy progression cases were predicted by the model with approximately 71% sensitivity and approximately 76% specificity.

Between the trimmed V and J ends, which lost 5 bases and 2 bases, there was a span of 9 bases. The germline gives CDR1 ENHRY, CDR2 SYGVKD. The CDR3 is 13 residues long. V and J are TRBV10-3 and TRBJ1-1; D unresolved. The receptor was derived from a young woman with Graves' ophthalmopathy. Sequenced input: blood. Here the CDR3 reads CAISLEGNTEAFF. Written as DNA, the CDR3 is TGTGCCATCAGTCTGGAGGGAAACACTGAAGCTTTCTTT.